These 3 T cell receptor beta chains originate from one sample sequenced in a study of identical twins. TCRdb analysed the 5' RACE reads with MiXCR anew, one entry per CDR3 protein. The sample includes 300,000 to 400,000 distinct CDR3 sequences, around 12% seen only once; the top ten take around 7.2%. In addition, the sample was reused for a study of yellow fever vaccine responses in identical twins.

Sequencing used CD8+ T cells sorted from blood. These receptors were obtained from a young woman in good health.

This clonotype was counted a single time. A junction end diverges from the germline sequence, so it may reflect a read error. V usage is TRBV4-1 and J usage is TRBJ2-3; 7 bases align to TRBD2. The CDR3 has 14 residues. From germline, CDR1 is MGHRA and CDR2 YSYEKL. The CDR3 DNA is TGCGCCAGCAGCGCGACTAGCCGCACATATACGCAGTATTTT. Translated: CASSATSRTYTQYF.

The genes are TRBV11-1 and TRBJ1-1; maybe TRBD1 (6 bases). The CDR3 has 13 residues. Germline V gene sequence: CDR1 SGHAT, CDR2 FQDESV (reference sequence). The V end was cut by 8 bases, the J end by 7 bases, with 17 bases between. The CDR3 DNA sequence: TGTGCCAGCCGATCAAGACAGGAAGTTGAAGCTTTCTTT. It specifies CASRSRQEVEAFF.

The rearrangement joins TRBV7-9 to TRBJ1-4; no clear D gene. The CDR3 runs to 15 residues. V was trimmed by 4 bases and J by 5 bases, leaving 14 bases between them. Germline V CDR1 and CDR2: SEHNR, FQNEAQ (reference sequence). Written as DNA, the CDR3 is TGTGCCAGCAGCTCCGGGCCGGCGGGGAATGAAAAACTGTTTTTT. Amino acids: CASSSGPAGNEKLFF.